A selection of T cell receptor beta chains follows, all from one sample in a study of blood T cell repertoires in COVID-19. Assay used: immunoSEQ multiplex PCR; TCRdb lists only in-frame clones, some missing. The data hold about 100,000 clones, with 70% to 90% observed a single time. What was sequenced was peripheral blood. These receptors all stem from a human donor in a cohort sampled during active COVID-19. CDR3s leave out the opening cysteine and the closing phenylalanine or tryptophan.

j_call: TRBJ1-5; v_call: TRBV5-1; cdr3_aa: ASSLGTGNEPQH
j_call: TRBJ1-4; v_call: TRBV5-1; cdr3_aa: ASSSRWDREEKLF
j_call: TRBJ1-2; v_call: TRBV19; cdr3_aa: ASSGQRGYGYT
j_call: TRBJ2-7; v_call: TRBV27; cdr3_aa: ASSFRVSEQY
j_call: TRBJ1-2; v_call: TRBV2; cdr3_aa: ASSEPPPTDH
j_call: TRBJ1-1; v_call: TRBV12-3/TRBV12-4; cdr3_aa: ASSSRVNTEAF
j_call: TRBJ1-4; v_call: TRBV25-1; cdr3_aa: ASRMAGLNEKLF
j_call: TRBJ2-6; v_call: TRBV18; cdr3_aa: ASSPGTGVHGANVLT
j_call: TRBJ1-2; v_call: TRBV12-3/TRBV12-4; cdr3_aa: ASSWGDIAGYT
j_call: TRBJ2-5; v_call: TRBV24-1; cdr3_aa: ATSDGASGKETQY
j_call: TRBJ1-2; v_call: TRBV19; cdr3_aa: ASSPTDRDGNYGYT
j_call: TRBJ2-7; v_call: TRBV7-2; cdr3_aa: ASSSRDRGYEQY
j_call: TRBJ1-2; v_call: TRBV7-2; cdr3_aa: ASSLTGVDYGYT
j_call: TRBJ1-2; v_call: TRBV30; cdr3_aa: AWSYGHGYT
j_call: TRBJ1-2; v_call: TRBV4-3; cdr3_aa: ASSQDQGRDGYT
j_call: TRBJ2-3; v_call: TRBV5-4; cdr3_aa: ASSLRGPDTQY
j_call: TRBJ2-2; v_call: TRBV7-2; cdr3_aa: ASSLLAGGPVRGELF
j_call: TRBJ1-1; v_call: TRBV19; cdr3_aa: ASSIPGVGGTEAF
j_call: TRBJ1-6; v_call: TRBV5-6; cdr3_aa: ASSMGQNSPLH
j_call: TRBJ2-7; v_call: TRBV6-2/TRBV6-3; cdr3_aa: ASSYSPQEQY
j_call: TRBJ2-7; v_call: TRBV5-1; cdr3_aa: ASSWSRDRGPHEQY
j_call: TRBJ2-2; v_call: TRBV11-3; cdr3_aa: ASSPGLALTGELF
j_call: TRBJ2-7; v_call: TRBV6-5; cdr3_aa: ASGRTASYEQY
j_call: TRBJ1-2; v_call: TRBV15; cdr3_aa: ATTGTGGRDGYT
j_call: TRBJ1-1; v_call: TRBV6-4; cdr3_aa: ASSPDWTGVNTEAF
j_call: TRBJ2-3; v_call: TRBV28; cdr3_aa: ASSSGTSGRDTQY
j_call: TRBJ1-1; v_call: TRBV18; cdr3_aa: ASSSLDRATEAF
j_call: TRBJ2-6; v_call: TRBV14; cdr3_aa: ASSSARGESGANVLT
j_call: TRBJ2-7; v_call: TRBV9; cdr3_aa: ASSVRLDTYEQY
j_call: TRBJ1-3; v_call: TRBV5-1; cdr3_aa: ASQQGAGNTIY
j_call: TRBJ1-2; v_call: TRBV5-1; cdr3_aa: ASSSAPGGNYGYT
j_call: TRBJ1-6; v_call: TRBV19; cdr3_aa: ASTPVQGADNSPLH
j_call: TRBJ2-7; v_call: TRBV5-1; cdr3_aa: ASSAGLAGAAYEQY
j_call: TRBJ1-1; v_call: TRBV25-1; cdr3_aa: ASSEFKGLGTEAF
j_call: TRBJ2-1; v_call: TRBV18; cdr3_aa: ASSPLDGYNEQF
j_call: TRBJ1-2; v_call: TRBV6-1; cdr3_aa: ASSERDSYYGYT
j_call: TRBJ2-2; v_call: TRBV2; cdr3_aa: ASSELGLSGELF
j_call: TRBJ2-7; v_call: TRBV6-5; cdr3_aa: ASRRTGEGSYEQY
j_call: TRBJ2-1; v_call: TRBV6-4; cdr3_aa: ASSVGTGSYNEQF
j_call: TRBJ2-2; v_call: TRBV27; cdr3_aa: ASRPPGLNTGELF
j_call: TRBJ2-3; v_call: TRBV21-1; cdr3_aa: ASSNWGQGDRSTDTQY
j_call: TRBJ2-3; v_call: TRBV9; cdr3_aa: ASSEKHGLAGATTDTQY
j_call: TRBJ2-7; v_call: TRBV7-2; cdr3_aa: ASSLQWGGYEQY
j_call: TRBJ2-7; v_call: TRBV12-3/TRBV12-4; cdr3_aa: ASSRGNEQY
j_call: TRBJ2-7; v_call: TRBV7-2; cdr3_aa: ASSSQGAPNYEQY
j_call: TRBJ1-5; v_call: TRBV10-3; cdr3_aa: AIMQGENQPQH
j_call: TRBJ1-2; v_call: TRBV6-6; cdr3_aa: ASSPGNYGYT
j_call: TRBJ1-2; v_call: TRBV12-3/TRBV12-4; cdr3_aa: ASSRTGGDGYT
j_call: TRBJ1-6; v_call: TRBV2; cdr3_aa: ASSEQGNSYNSPLH